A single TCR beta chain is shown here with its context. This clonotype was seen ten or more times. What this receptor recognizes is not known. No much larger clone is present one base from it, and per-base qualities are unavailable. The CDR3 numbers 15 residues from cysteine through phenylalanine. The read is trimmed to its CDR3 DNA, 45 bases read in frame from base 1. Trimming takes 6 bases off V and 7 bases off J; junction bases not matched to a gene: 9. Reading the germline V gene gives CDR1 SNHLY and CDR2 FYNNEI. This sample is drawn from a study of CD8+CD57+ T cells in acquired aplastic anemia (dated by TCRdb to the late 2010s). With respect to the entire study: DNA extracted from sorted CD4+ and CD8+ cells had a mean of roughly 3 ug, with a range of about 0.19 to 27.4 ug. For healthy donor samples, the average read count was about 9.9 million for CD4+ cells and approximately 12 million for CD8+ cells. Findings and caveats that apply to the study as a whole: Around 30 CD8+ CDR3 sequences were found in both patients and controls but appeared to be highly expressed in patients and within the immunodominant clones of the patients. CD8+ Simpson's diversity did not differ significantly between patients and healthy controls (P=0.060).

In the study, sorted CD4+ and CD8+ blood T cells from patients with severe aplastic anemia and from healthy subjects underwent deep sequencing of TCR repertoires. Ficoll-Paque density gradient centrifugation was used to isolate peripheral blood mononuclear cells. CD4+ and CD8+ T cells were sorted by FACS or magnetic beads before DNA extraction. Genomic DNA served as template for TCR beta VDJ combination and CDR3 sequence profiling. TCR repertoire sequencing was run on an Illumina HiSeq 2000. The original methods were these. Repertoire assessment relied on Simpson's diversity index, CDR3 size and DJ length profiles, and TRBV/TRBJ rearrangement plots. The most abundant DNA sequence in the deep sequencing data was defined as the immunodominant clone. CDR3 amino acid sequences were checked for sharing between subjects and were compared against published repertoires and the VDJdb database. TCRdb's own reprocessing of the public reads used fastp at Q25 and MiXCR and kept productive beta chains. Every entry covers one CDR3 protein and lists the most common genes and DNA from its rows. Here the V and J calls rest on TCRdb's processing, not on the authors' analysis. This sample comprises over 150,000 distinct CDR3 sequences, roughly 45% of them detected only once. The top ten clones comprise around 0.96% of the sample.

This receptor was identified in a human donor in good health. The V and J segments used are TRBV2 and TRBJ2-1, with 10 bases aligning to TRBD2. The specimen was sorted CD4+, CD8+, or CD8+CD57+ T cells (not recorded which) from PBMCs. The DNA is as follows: TGTGCCAGCAGACCTAGCGGGAGCGGGAGGAATGAGCAGTTCTTC. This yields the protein CASRPSGSGRNEQFF.